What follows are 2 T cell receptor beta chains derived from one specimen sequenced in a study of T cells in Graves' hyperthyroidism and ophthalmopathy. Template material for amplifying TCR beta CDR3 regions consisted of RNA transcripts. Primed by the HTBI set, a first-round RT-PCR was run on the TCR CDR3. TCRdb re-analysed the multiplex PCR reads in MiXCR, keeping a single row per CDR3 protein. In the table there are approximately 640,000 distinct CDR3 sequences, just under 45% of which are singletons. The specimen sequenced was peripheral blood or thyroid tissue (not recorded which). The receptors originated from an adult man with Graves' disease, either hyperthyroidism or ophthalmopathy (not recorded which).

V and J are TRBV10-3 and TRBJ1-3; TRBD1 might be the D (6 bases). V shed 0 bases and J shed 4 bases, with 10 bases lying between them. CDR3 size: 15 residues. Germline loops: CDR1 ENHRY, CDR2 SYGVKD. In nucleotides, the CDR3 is TGTGCCATCAGTGAGTCGACAGGATTCGGAAACACCATATATTTT. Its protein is CAISESTGFGNTIYF.

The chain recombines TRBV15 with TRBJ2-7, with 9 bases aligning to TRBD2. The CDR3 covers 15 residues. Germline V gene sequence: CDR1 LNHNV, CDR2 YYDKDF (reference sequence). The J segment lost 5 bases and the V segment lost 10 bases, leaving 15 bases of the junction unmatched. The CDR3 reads CASRLSGGYYNEQYF. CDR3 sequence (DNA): TGTGCCAGCAGGCTAAGCGGGGGGTACTACAACGAGCAGTACTTC.